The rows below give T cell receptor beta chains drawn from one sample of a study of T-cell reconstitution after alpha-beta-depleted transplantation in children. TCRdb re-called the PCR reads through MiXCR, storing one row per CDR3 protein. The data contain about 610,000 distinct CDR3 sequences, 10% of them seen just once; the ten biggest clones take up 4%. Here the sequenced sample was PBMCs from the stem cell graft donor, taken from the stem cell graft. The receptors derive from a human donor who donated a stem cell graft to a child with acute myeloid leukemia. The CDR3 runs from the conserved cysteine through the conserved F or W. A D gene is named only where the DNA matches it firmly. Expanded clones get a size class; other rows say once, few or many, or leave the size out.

CDR3: CASSLPGTGYNSPLHF
DNA: TGTGCCAGCAGTTTACCCGGGACAGGTTATAATTCACCCCTCCACTTT
size: many
J: TRBJ1-6
D: TRBD1
V: TRBV28

CDR3: CASSLHQGTGGEPQHF
DNA: TGTGCCAGCAGCTTACATCAGGGTACCGGGGGTGAGCCCCAGCATTTT
size: NA
J: TRBJ1-5
D: NA
V: TRBV7-6

CDR3: CSAPEAGLAGNEQFF
DNA: TGCAGTGCCCCGGAAGCGGGACTAGCGGGAAATGAGCAGTTCTTC
size: NA
J: TRBJ2-1
D: TRBD2
V: TRBV20-1

CDR3: CASSHPGLADYEQYF
DNA: TGTGCCAGCAGCCACCCGGGACTAGCGGACTACGAGCAGTACTTC
size: many
J: TRBJ2-7
D: TRBD2
V: TRBV3-1

CDR3: CASRAPSGMNTGELFF
DNA: TGTGCCAGCAGGGCACCTAGCGGAATGAACACCGGGGAGCTGTTTTTT
size: NA
J: TRBJ2-2
D: TRBD2
V: TRBV28

CDR3: CASNTEGNQPQHF
DNA: TGTGCCAGCAATACCGAGGGCAATCAGCCCCAGCATTTT
size: NA
J: TRBJ1-5
D: NA
V: TRBV6-2/TRBV6-3

CDR3: CSAREGGAQTQYF
DNA: TGCAGTGCTAGAGAAGGTGGAGCGCAGACCCAGTACTTC
size: few
J: TRBJ2-5
D: NA
V: TRBV20-1

CDR3: CSVETGDPIYGYTF
DNA: TGCAGCGTTGAGACAGGGGACCCAATTTATGGCTACACCTTC
size: many
J: TRBJ1-2
D: TRBD1
V: TRBV29-1

CDR3: CASSYSMRESSYNEQFF
DNA: TGTGCCAGCAGTTACTCGATGCGGGAGAGCTCCTACAATGAGCAGTTCTTC
size: few
J: TRBJ2-1
D: TRBD2
V: TRBV6-2/TRBV6-3

CDR3: CSARMLGSPGQPQHF
DNA: TGCAGTGCTAGGATGCTGGGGAGCCCGGGACAGCCCCAGCATTTT
size: NA
J: TRBJ1-5
D: NA
V: TRBV20-1

CDR3: CASSFKPNTEAFF
DNA: TGTGCCAGCAGCTTCAAACCGAACACTGAAGCTTTCTTT
size: few
J: TRBJ1-1
D: NA
V: TRBV7-9

CDR3: CASSLPGPNTEAFF
DNA: TGCGCCAGCAGCTTGCCCGGACCGAACACTGAAGCTTTCTTT
size: many
J: TRBJ1-1
D: NA
V: TRBV5-1

CDR3: CASSYSPWRDRGYQETQYF
DNA: TGTGCCAGCAGTTACTCCCCTTGGCGGGACAGGGGGTACCAAGAGACCCAGTACTTC
size: many
J: TRBJ2-5
D: TRBD1
V: TRBV6-2/TRBV6-3

CDR3: CASSLGFLGTEAFF
DNA: TGTGCCAGCAGCTTGGGATTCCTGGGGACTGAAGCTTTCTTT
size: NA
J: TRBJ1-1
D: NA
V: TRBV11-2

CDR3: CSSRLGMGQDTQYF
DNA: TGCAGCTCTAGGTTGGGGATGGGCCAAGATACGCAGTATTTT
size: NA
J: TRBJ2-3
D: NA
V: TRBV29-1

CDR3: CASSFRSKNIQYF
DNA: TGTGCCAGCAGCTTTCGTTCCAAAAACATTCAGTACTTC
size: few
J: TRBJ2-4
D: NA
V: TRBV5-4

CDR3: CAWSVKAGGSTGELFF
DNA: TGTGCCTGGAGTGTAAAGGCGGGAGGGAGCACCGGGGAGCTGTTTTTT
size: NA
J: TRBJ2-2
D: TRBD2
V: TRBV30